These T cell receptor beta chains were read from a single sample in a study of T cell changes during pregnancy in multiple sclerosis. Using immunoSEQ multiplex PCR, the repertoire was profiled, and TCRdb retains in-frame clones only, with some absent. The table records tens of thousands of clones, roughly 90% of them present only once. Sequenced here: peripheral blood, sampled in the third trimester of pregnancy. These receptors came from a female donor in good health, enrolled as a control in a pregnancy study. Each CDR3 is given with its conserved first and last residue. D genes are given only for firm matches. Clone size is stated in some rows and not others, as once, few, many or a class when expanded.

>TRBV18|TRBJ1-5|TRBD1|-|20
CASSPRLAGTGGSSNQPQHF
TGTGCCAGCTCACCCCGCCTGGCTGGGACAGGGGGCTCGAGCAATCAGCCCCAGCATTTT
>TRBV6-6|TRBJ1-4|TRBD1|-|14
CASSSGGGNEKLFF
TGTGCCAGCAGTTCAGGGGGCGGGAATGAAAAACTGTTTTTT
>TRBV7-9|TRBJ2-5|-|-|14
CASSLLARGETQYF
TGTGCCAGCAGCCTACTAGCTAGGGGCGAGACCCAGTACTTC
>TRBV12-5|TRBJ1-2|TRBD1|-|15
CASGPLSGTGDGYTF
TGTGCTAGTGGACCCCTATCTGGAACAGGGGATGGCTACACCTTC
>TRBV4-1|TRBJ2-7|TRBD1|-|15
CASSPGQGGSYEQYF
TGCGCCAGCAGCCCGGGACAGGGGGGATCCTACGAGCAGTACTTC
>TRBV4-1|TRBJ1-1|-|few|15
CASSPITRDLGEAFF
TGCGCCAGCAGTCCTATCACCAGAGACCTAGGTGAAGCTTTCTTT
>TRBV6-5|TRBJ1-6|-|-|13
CASSAGGGSPLHF
TGTGCCAGCAGTGCCGGCGGGGGGTCACCCCTCCACTTT
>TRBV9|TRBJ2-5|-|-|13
CASSATSPETQYF
TGTGCCAGCAGCGCAACTAGCCCAGAGACCCAGTACTTC
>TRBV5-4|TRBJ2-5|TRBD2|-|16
CASSRRTSGREETQYF
TGTGCCAGCAGCCGAAGGACTAGCGGGAGAGAAGAGACCCAGTACTTC
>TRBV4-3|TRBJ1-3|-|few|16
CASSQTQGTGGNTIYF
TGCGCCAGCAGCCAAACTCAGGGTACGGGTGGAAACACCATATATTTT
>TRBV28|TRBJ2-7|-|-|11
CAIERSGEQYF
TGTGCCATAGAGCGGAGCGGCGAGCAGTACTTC
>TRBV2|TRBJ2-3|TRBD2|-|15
CASSGPSGSWGAQYF
TGTGCCAGCAGTGGGCCTAGCGGGAGTTGGGGGGCGCAGTATTTT
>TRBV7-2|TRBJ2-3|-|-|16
CASSLDGGTSTDTQYF
TGTGCCAGCAGCTTAGACGGCGGGACCAGCACAGATACGCAGTATTTT
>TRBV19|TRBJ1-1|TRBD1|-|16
CASSPTGGEGAPEAFF
TGTGCCAGTAGTCCTACAGGGGGCGAGGGAGCCCCTGAAGCTTTCTTT
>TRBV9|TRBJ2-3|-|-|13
CASSVPGADTQYF
TGTGCCAGCAGCGTACCGGGTGCAGATACGCAGTATTTT
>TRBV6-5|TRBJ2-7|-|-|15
CASSYATGFSYEQYF
TGTGCCAGCAGTTACGCAACAGGGTTCTCCTACGAGCAGTACTTC
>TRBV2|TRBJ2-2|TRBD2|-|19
CASRVGGPAGGPNTGELFF
TGTGCCAGCAGGGTAGGGGGTCCAGCGGGGGGACCGAACACCGGGGAGCTGTTTTTT
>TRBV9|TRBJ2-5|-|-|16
CASSVGGEVRRETQYF
TGTGCCAGCAGCGTAGGGGGAGAGGTGAGGCGCGAGACCCAGTACTTC
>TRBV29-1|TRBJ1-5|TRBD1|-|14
CSVPGQGDNQPQHF
TGCAGCGTTCCTGGACAGGGGGACAATCAGCCCCAGCATTTT
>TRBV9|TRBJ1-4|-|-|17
CASSVEGGRPVGEKLFF
TGTGCCAGCAGCGTAGAAGGGGGAAGGCCAGTAGGAGAAAAACTGTTTTTT
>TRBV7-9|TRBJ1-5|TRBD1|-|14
CASSPTGGGQPQHF
TGTGCCAGCAGCCCCACAGGGGGTGGTCAGCCCCAGCATTTT
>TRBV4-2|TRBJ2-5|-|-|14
CASSLIAAQETQYF
TGTGCCAGCAGCCTAATAGCGGCGCAAGAGACCCAGTACTTC
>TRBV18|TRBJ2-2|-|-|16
CASSPTSQGGTGELFF
TGTGCCAGCTCACCAACAAGCCAGGGCGGCACCGGGGAGCTGTTTTTT
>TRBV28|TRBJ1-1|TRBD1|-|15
CASSLPGQGNTEAFF
TGTGCCAGCAGTTTACCGGGACAGGGGAACACTGAAGCTTTCTTT
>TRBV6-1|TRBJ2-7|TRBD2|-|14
CASSEGGGPYEQYF
TGTGCCAGCAGTGAAGGGGGGGGTCCCTACGAGCAGTACTTC
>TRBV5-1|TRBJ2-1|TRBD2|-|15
CASSLVVAGENEQFF
TGCGCCAGCAGCTTGGTGGTAGCGGGAGAGAATGAGCAGTTCTTC
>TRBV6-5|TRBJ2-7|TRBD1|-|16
CASSSPGGDRAYEQYF
TGTGCCAGCAGTTCGCCAGGAGGTGACAGGGCCTACGAGCAGTACTTC
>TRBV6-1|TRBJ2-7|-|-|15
CASSALGAEYVEQYF
TGTGCCAGCAGTGCCCTGGGGGCGGAGTACGTCGAGCAGTACTTC
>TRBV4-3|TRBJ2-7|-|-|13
CASSQELSYEQYF
TGCGCCAGCAGCCAAGAACTCTCCTACGAGCAGTACTTC
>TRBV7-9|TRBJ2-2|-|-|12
CASSPPGGELFF
TGTGCCAGCAGCCCCCCGGGGGGGGAGCTGTTTTTT
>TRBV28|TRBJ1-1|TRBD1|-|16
CASSFDRGRGITEAFF
TGTGCCAGCAGTTTTGACAGGGGGCGCGGTATCACTGAAGCTTTCTTT
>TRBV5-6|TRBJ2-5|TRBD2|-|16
CASSLGVAGSQETQYF
TGTGCCAGCAGCTTGGGAGTAGCGGGGAGCCAAGAGACCCAGTACTTC
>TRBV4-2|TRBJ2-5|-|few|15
CASSQEGGVQETQYF
TGTGCCAGCAGCCAAGAAGGCGGGGTACAAGAGACCCAGTACTTC
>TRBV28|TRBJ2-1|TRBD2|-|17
CASSLVASGRVVNEQFF
TGTGCCAGCAGTTTAGTGGCTAGCGGGAGGGTTGTCAATGAGCAGTTCTTC
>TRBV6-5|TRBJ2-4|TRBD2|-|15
CASCRGGGEENIQYF
TGTGCCAGCTGCCGGGGCGGGGGGGAGGAAAACATTCAGTACTTC
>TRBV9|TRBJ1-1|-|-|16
CASSPSGQGTNTEAFF
TGTGCCAGCAGCCCATCGGGCCAGGGGACGAACACTGAAGCTTTCTTT
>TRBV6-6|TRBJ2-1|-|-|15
CASSRTVSSYNEQFF
TGTGCCAGCAGTCGGACTGTCAGCTCCTACAATGAGCAGTTCTTC
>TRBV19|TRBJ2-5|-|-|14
CASSPGPPQETQYF
TGTGCCAGTAGCCCCGGTCCCCCCCAAGAGACCCAGTACTTC
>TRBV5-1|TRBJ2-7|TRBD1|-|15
CASSLGQGFFYEQYF
TGCGCCAGCAGCTTGGGACAGGGATTTTTCTACGAGCAGTACTTC
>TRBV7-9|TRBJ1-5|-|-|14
CASSLDFRDQPQHF
TGTGCCAGCAGCTTAGATTTCAGGGATCAGCCCCAGCATTTT
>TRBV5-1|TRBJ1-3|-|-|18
CASSLDTPSSKTGNTIYF
TGCGCCAGCAGCCTGGACACACCTAGCTCTAAGACTGGAAACACCATATATTTT
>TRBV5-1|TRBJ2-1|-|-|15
CASSFGTRGYNEQFF
TGCGCCAGCAGCTTCGGTACGAGAGGATACAATGAGCAGTTCTTC
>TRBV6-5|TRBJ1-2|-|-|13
CASSTGGLYGYTF
TGTGCCAGCAGCACCGGAGGGTTGTATGGCTACACCTTC
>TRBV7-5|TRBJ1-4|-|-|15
CARSSSGGDNEKLFF
TGTGCCAGAAGCTCCTCGGGGGGTGATAATGAAAAACTGTTTTTT
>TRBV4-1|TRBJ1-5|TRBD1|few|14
CASSHRQGGQPQHF
TGCGCCAGCAGCCACAGACAGGGAGGTCAGCCCCAGCATTTT
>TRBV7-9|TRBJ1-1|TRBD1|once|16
CASSSPTGGMNTEAFF
TGTGCCAGCAGCTCCCCAACAGGGGGAATGAACACTGAAGCTTTCTTT
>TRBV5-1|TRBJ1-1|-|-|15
CASSPAGSSNTEAFF
TGCGCCAGCAGCCCGGCCGGGTCATCGAACACTGAAGCTTTCTTT
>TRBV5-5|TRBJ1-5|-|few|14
CASSLAVIRQPQHF
TGTGCCAGCAGCTTGGCGGTAATTCGACAGCCCCAGCATTTT
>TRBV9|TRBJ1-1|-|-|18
CASSPLPGEVPQANEAFF
TGTGCCAGCAGCCCTCTCCCTGGGGAGGTACCCCAGGCGAATGAAGCTTTCTTT
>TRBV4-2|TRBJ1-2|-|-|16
CASSQMSVGGEVGYTF
TGTGCCAGCAGCCAGATGTCAGTCGGGGGAGAGGTCGGCTACACCTTC
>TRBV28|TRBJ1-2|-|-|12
CASSPDRYGYTF
TGTGCCAGCAGTCCCGACAGGTATGGCTACACCTTC
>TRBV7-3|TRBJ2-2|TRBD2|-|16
CASSSLAGGPTGELFF
TGTGCCAGCAGCTCTCTAGCGGGGGGGCCCACCGGGGAGCTGTTTTTT
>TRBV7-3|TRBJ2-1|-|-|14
CASSSGTSYNEQFF
TGTGCCAGCAGCTCCGGGACTTCCTACAATGAGCAGTTCTTC
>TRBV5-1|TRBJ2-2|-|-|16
CASRPFTGSITGELFF
TGCGCCAGCAGGCCATTTACCGGGTCTATTACCGGGGAGCTGTTTTTT
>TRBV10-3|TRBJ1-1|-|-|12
CAINGGNTEAFF
TGTGCCATCAACGGGGGGAACACTGAAGCTTTCTTT
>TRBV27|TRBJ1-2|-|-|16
CASSPDRIQANYGYTF
TGTGCCAGCAGTCCCGACAGGATTCAAGCTAACTATGGCTACACCTTC
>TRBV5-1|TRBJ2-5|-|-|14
CASSLGQIQETQYF
TGCGCCAGCAGCTTGGGACAAATCCAAGAGACCCAGTACTTC
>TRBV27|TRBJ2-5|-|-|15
CASSFLRDNQETQYF
TGTGCCAGCAGTTTCCTCAGGGACAACCAAGAGACCCAGTACTTC
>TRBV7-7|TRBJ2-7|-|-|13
CASSLVTWSSQSF
TGTGCCAGCAGCTTAGTGACTTGGAGTAGTCAGTCCTTC
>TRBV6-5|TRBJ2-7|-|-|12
CASSWDNYEQYF
TGTGCCAGCAGCTGGGACAACTACGAGCAGTACTTC